Reported below is one TCR beta chain. No antigen is known for it. Germline V lookup: CDR1 SGHTA, CDR2 FQGNSA. This CDR3 is built from 16 residues. This sample is part of a study of blood T cells in healthy people across ages. General observations from the study: A strong correlation between TCR beta diversity and naive T cell percentage was seen. Donor CMV status was unknown, possibly confounding expanded clonotype changes. Estimated diversity, derived from one million T cells, was regarded as an underestimate.

Next came a second PCR, run for about 6 to 12 cycles, which used a sample-barcoded 5' primer along with a J-beta primer mix. TCRdb used MiXCR to reprocess the 5' RACE reads, holding one entry per CDR3 protein. The sample lists around 820,000 distinct CDR3 sequences, approximately 25% seen once, with 3% to 4% in the top ten. These sequences were also reported in another study, on T cells of mothers and their children.

This chain links TRBV7-2 with TRBJ2-5, with 9 positions matching TRBD2. The DNA end is more similar to TRBJ2-7, so the J call may be wrong. Sequencing used blood. The receptor's source is a boy aged 5-17 years in good health. CDR3 in amino acids: CASSLGGSGRGYEQYF. The CDR3 nucleotides read TGTGCCAGCAGCTTAGGTGGTAGCGGGAGAGGATACGAGCAGTACTTC.